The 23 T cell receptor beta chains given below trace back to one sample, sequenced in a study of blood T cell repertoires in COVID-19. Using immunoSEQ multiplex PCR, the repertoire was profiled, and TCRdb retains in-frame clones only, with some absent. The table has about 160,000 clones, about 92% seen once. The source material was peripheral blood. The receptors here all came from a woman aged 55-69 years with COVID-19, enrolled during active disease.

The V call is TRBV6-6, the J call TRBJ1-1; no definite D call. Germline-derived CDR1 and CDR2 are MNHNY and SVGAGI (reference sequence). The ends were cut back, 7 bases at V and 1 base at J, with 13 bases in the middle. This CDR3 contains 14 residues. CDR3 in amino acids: CASTHTWRNTEAFF. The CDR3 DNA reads TGTGCCAGCACCCACACATGGAGGAACACTGAAGCTTTCTTT.

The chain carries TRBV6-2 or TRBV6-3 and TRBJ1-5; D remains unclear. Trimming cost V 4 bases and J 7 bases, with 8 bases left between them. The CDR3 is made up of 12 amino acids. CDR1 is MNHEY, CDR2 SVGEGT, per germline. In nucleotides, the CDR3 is TGTGCCAGCAGTTGGAGGGAACAGCCCCAGCATTTT. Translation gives CASSWREQPQHF.

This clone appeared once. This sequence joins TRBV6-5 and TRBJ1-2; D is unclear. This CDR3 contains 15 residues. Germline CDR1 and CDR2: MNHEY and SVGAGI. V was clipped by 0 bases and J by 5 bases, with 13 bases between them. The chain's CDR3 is CASSYSPAPGYGYTF. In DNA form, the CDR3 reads TGTGCCAGCAGTTACTCGCCGGCGCCGGGGTATGGCTACACCTTC.

This CDR3 is CASSLSGGGNQPQHF. Written as DNA, the CDR3 is TGTGCCAGCAGCCTCTCAGGGGGTGGCAATCAGCCCCAGCATTTT. This chain uses TRBV14 with TRBJ1-5; 7 bases fit TRBD1. CDR1 is SGHDN and CDR2 is FVKESK in the germline V gene. This CDR3 contains 15 residues. V was pared by 4 bases and J by 2 bases, with 5 bases of the junction left unmatched.

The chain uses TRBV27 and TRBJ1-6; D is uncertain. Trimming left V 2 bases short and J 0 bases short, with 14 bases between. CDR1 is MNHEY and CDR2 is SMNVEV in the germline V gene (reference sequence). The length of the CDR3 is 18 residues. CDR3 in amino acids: CASSLVAVVSSYNSPLHF. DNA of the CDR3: TGTGCCAGCAGTTTAGTGGCGGTCGTCAGCTCCTATAATTCACCCCTCCACTTT.

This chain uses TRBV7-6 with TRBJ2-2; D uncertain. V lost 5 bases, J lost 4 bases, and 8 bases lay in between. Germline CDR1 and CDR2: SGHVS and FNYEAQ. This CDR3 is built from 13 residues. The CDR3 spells CASSGDSTGELFF. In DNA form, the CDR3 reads TGTGCCAGCAGCGGAGATAGCACCGGGGAGCTGTTTTTT.

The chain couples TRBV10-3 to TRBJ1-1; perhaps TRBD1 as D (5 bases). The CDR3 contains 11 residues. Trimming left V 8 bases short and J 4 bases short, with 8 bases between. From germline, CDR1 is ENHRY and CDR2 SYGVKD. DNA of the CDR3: TGTGCCATCCGGACACTCACTGAAGCTTTCTTT. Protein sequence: CAIRTLTEAFF.

Here the CDR3 DNA reads TGTGCCTGCGGACAGGGAATCCCCCGGTTAAATTCTGGGGCCAACGTCCTGACTTTC. It encodes CACGQGIPRLNSGANVLTF. This chain connects TRBV30 to TRBJ2-6, with 8 bases that match TRBD1. From germline, CDR1 is GTSNPN and CDR2 SVGIG (reference sequence). J lost 1 base, V lost 6 bases, and 17 bases had no gene match. The CDR3 length is 19 residues.

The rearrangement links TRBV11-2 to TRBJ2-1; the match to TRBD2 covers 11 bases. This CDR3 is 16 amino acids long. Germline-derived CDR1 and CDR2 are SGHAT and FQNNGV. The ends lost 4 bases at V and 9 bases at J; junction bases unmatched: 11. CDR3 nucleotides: TGTGCCAGCAGCTCAAGCAGGGTAGCGGGGGGGGTTGAGCAGTTCTTC. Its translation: CASSSSRVAGGVEQFF.

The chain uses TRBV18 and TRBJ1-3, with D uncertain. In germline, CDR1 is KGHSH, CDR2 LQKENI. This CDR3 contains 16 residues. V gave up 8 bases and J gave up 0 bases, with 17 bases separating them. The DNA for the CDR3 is TGTGCCAGCGGGCCGATATCTCCCATCTCTGGAAACACCATATATTTT. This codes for CASGPISPISGNTIYF.

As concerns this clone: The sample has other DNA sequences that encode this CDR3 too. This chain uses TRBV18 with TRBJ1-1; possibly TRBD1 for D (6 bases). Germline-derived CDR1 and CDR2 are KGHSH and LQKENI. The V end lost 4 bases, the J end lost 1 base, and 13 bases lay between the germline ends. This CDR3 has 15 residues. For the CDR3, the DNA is TGTGCCAGCTCACAAGAACAGGGTAGGAACACTGAAGCTTTCTTT. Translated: CASSQEQGRNTEAFF. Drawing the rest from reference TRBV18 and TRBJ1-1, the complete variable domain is NAGVMQNPRHLVRRRGQEARLRCSPMKGHSHVYWYRQLPEEGLKFMVYLQKENIIDESGMPKERFSAEFPKEGPSILRIQQVVRGDSAAYFCASSQEQGRNTEAFFGQGTRLTVV.

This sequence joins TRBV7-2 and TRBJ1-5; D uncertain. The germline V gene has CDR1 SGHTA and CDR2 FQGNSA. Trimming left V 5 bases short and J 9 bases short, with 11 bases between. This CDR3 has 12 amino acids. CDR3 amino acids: CASSETGSPQHF. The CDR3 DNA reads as TGTGCCAGCAGCGAGACTGGATCGCCCCAGCATTTT.

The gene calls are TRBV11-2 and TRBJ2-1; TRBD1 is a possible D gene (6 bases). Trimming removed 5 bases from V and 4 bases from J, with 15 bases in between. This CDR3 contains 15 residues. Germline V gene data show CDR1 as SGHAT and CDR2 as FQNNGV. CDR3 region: CASSRPGTRYNEQFF. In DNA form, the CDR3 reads TGTGCCAGCAGCCGCCCCGGGACACGTTACAATGAGCAGTTCTTC.

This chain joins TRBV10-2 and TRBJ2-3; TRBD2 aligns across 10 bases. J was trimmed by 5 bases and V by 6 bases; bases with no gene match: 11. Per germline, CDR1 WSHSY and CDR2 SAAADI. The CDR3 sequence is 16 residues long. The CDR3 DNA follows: TGCGCCAGCAGGGAATACAGCGGGGGGGCCGTAGATACGCAGTATTTT. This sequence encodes CASREYSGGAVDTQYF.

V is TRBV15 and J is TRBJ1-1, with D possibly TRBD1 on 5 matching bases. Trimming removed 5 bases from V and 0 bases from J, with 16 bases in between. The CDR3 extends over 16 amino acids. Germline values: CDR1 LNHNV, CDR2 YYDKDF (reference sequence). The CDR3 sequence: CATSPGGGFMNTEAFF. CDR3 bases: TGTGCCACCAGCCCTGGGGGAGGTTTCATGAACACTGAAGCTTTCTTT.

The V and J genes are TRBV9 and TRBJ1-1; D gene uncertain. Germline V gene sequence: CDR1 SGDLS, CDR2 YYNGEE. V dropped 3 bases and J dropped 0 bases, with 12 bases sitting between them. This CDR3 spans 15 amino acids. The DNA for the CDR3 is TGTGCCAGCAGCGCCACCAGCGTACTGAACACTGAAGCTTTCTTT. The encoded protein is CASSATSVLNTEAFF.

For the CDR3, the DNA is TGTGCCTGGAGTAAAGGGGGCGGCTACACCTTC. Encoded protein: CAWSKGGGYTF. V is TRBV30 and J is TRBJ1-2; TRBD1 agrees at 7 bases. Germline assignment: CDR1 GTSNPN and CDR2 SVGIG (reference sequence). The CDR3 totals 11 residues. V was clipped by 2 bases and J by 8 bases; unmatched bases: 2.

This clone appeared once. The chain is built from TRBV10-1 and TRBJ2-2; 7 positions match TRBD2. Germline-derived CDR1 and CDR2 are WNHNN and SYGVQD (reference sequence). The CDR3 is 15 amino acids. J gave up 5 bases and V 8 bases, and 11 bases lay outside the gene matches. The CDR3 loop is CASANGGGPTGELFF. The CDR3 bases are TGCGCCAGCGCCAATGGGGGGGGTCCAACCGGGGAGCTGTTTTTT.

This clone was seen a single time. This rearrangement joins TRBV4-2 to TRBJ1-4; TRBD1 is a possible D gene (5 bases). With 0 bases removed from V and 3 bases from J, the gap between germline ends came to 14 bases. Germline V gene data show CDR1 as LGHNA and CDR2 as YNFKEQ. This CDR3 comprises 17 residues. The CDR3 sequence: CASSQDPGRGANEKLFF. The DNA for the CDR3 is TGTGCCAGCAGCCAAGATCCAGGCCGGGGGGCTAATGAAAAACTGTTTTTT.

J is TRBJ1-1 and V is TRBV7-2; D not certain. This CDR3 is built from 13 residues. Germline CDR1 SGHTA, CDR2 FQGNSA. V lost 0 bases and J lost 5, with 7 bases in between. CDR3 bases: TGTGCCAGCAGCTTAGCGAGTAAGACTGAAGCTTTCTTT. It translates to CASSLASKTEAFF.

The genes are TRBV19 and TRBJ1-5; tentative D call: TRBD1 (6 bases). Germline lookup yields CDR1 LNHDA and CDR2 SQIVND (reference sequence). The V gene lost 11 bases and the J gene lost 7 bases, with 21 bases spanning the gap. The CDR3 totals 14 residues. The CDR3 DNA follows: TGTGCCGGGGAGGGGGGGGATTCCCTACAGCCCCAGCATTTT. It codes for CAGEGGDSLQPQHF.

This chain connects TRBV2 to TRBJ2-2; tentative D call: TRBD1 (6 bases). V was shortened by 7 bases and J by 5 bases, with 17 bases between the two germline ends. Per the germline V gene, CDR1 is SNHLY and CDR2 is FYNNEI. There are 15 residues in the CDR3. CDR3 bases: TGTGCCAGCACCACCTTAAAAGGGGGAACCGGGGAGCTGTTTTTT. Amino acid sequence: CASTTLKGGTGELFF.

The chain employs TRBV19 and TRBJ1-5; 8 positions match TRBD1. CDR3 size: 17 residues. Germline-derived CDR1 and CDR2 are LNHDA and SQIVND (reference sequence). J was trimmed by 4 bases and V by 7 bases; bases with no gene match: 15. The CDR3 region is CASKATGVLLFNQPQHF. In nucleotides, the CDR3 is TGTGCCAGTAAGGCGACAGGGGTCCTTCTTTTTAATCAGCCCCAGCATTTT.